This T cell receptor beta chain came from a study of blood T cell repertoires in COVID-19. For the study at large: Specimens from acute and convalescent COVID-19 originated in the United States, Italy and Spain. T cells, B-cell-depleted T cells, or PBMCs provided the cDNA or gDNA that served as material.

This clone was recorded a few times. Original analysis: Reference gene primer amplification yielded estimated nucleated cell counts. TCRdb keeps only in-frame clones here, not all; method: immunoSEQ multiplex PCR. From that table come the V and J calls and clone size; the DNA was used to work out D and trimming. The profile covers tens of thousands of clones, with around three quarters appearing a single time and approximately 30% taken by the ten largest. Germline CDR1 SGHRS, CDR2 YFSETQ. The CDR3 runs 14 residues. Deletions cut 0 bases from V and 3 bases from J, with 9 bases between. The sample taken for sequencing was peripheral blood. This clonotype was obtained from a human donor in a cohort sampled during active COVID-19. The chain is built from TRBV5-1 and TRBJ1-2; TRBD1 is a possible D gene (5 bases). The CDR3 bases are TGCGCCAGCAGCTTGGACAGGCCGTACTATGGCTACACCTTC. Amino acids: CASSLDRPYYGYTF.